This T cell receptor (beta chain) was obtained from a study of CD8 T cells in Susac syndrome (dated by TCRdb to between 2019 and 2020). Describing the broader study: Among the Susac syndrome patients who were sequenced, clinically active disease was present in over 5 and clinical remission was observed in 8 or 9. At blood withdrawal, Susac syndrome patients were either therapy-naive, taking corticosteroids (in some cases with IVIg as well), or taking IVIg alone. Repertoire sequencing was used to test whether CD8+ T cell activation and differentiation in Susac syndrome was antigen driven.

CDR1 SEHNR and CDR2 FQNEAQ are derived from the germline V gene (reference sequence). The CDR3 runs 14 amino acids, cysteine and phenylalanine included. Kept here is only the CDR3 DNA, which spans 42 bases and is read in frame from base 1. Relative to germline, V is 1 base shorter and J is 7 bases shorter, with 13 bases between their ends. On the study overall, not on this receptor specifically: The number of individuals in the TCR sequencing and HLA analysis was acknowledged as relatively small. The CD4+ T cell repertoire of patients with Susac syndrome showed no detectable clonal expansion.

Peripheral blood CD8+ and CD4+ T cells from healthy donors, Susac syndrome patients and multiple sclerosis patients were profiled using high-throughput TCR beta sequencing. The Susac syndrome patients fulfilled recently defined diagnostic criteria for definite or probable disease. Bulk CD8+ and CD4+ T cells were purified by magnetic negative isolation, while CD8+ TEMRA cells were enriched using FACS. Blood was collected in EDTA tubes and processed within 24 hours, with PBMCs isolated through density gradient centrifugation. PBMCs intended for TCR sequencing were cryopreserved in liquid nitrogen and were subsequently thawed in a 37 degrees C water bath. A purity of at least 90% was achieved for sorted or isolated CD4+, CD8+ and CD8+ TEMRA cells. This clonotype was recorded a few times. The specificity of this receptor is unknown. Per-nucleotide qualities are absent, and no much larger clonotype sits a single base away.

RNA was extracted using the RNeasy kit, and about 0.45 to 1 ug of the RNA was reverse transcribed with random hexamers. The immunoSEQ multiplex PCR assay, covering 54 Vbeta and 13 Jbeta segments, was used to amplify TCR beta CDR3 regions. PCR amplification bias was corrected using a synthetic template baseline for primer optimization and computational correction. The source study handled its data this way. Only productive sequences were kept, with reads annotated to V, D and J genes according to IMGT and analyzed in immunoSEQ Analyzer. Clonality was computed as one minus Shannon entropy normalized by log2 of the number of productive unique sequences. For each patient and control, public and private clones were evaluated among the 100 most prevalent clones. Clones were defined as Susac-specific when absent from the healthy and MS cohorts, from 1052 published viral clones and from other ImmuneACCESS disease sequences. TCRdb's own reprocessing of the public reads used fastp at Q25 and MiXCR and kept productive beta chains. Every CDR3 protein is listed once, alongside the most common genes and DNA of its rows. The V and J calls here are based on TCRdb, not the publication. This sample lists 95,000 to 150,000 distinct CDR3 sequences; nearly 96% were detected once. The top ten hold about 0.14% of the sample.

The chain was built from TRBV7-9 and TRBJ1-2, and perhaps TRBD1 as D gene, on 5 matching bases. Input material: CD4+ T cells from PBMCs. This TCR derives from a human donor with Susac syndrome. At the DNA level, the sequence is TGTGCCAGCAGCTTAGAGGGGCGTTTTGGTGGCTACACCTTC. Translated, this gives CASSLEGRFGGYTF.